The 4 T cell receptor beta chains listed next were all sequenced from one sample in a study of blood T cell repertoires in COVID-19 (dated by TCRdb to the early 2020s). Receptor libraries were prepared by the immunoSEQ multiplex PCR assay. The clones in this table, taken by TCRdb from immuneACCESS, are in-frame only. Not every clone is retained; where verified, under half of the shortfall comes from an unresolved V gene, and the cause of the rest is unknown. The sample contains about 180,000 clones, over 70% of them found a single time. The ten most abundant clones make up 13% to 15% of the sample. The sequencing input was PBMCs or T cells enriched from blood (not recorded which). All receptors come from a man in his 60s who had been exposed to COVID-19.

This clone is a singleton in its sample. This rearrangement joins TRBV11-2 to TRBJ2-7; 13 nucleotides match TRBD2. CDR1 is SGHAT and CDR2 is FQNNGV in the germline V gene. The CDR3 is made up of 19 amino acids. V lost 5 bases to trimming and J lost 1 base; unmatched junction nucleotides: 14. The CDR3 region has the DNA TGTGCCAGCAGCGTAACCGGGACTAGCGGGATTGTTTCGTCCTACGAGCAGTACTTC. Amino acids: CASSVTGTSGIVSSYEQYF.

This chain links TRBV11-2 with TRBJ2-5, with TRBD2 matching 13 bases. CDR1 is SGHAT and CDR2 is FQNNGV in the germline V gene. The J segment lost 5 bases and the V segment lost 5 bases, leaving 5 bases of the junction unmatched. The CDR3 covers 15 residues. The CDR3 coding sequence is TGTGCCAGCAGCCATACTAGCGGGGGGGAGGAGACCCAGTACTTC. Residues: CASSHTSGGEETQYF.

The V gene is TRBV11-2, the J gene TRBJ2-7, with 12 bases identical to TRBD1. The germline gives CDR1 SGHAT, CDR2 FQNNGV. V was pared by 5 bases and J by 2 bases, with 13 bases of the junction left unmatched. The CDR3 sequence is 18 residues long. The CDR3 DNA reads TGTGCCAGCAGCCCTCTTTCCCGGGACAGGGGGCAAACCTACGAGCAGTACTTC. It translates to CASSPLSRDRGQTYEQYF.

The chain couples TRBV10-1 to TRBJ2-5, with 8 positions matching TRBD1. The CDR3 is 15 amino acids. CDR1 and CDR2 (germline): WNHNN, SYGVQD (reference sequence). The trim removed 5 bases at V and 1 base at J, leaving 6 bases unmatched. The CDR3 is CASSQGAGPQETQYF. The DNA of the CDR3 is TGCGCCAGCAGTCAGGGGGCCGGTCCCCAAGAGACCCAGTACTTC.